This TCR beta chain was obtained from a study of siplizumab effects on memory and regulatory T cells. This clone was detected only once. Its target is unknown. Whole-study results and caveats: Major contributors to the alloresponse seemed to be naive T cells, which also appeared more diverse than memory cells. Significantly reduced by siplizumab was the cumulative frequency of alloreactive sequences, namely those traceable to unstimulated CD4+ memory cells. Researchers could map only a minor fraction of alloreactive clones to unstimulated subsets. Researchers did not confirm the suppressive function of proliferating Tregs from siplizumab cultures.

CDR1 is SNHLY, CDR2 FYNNEI, per germline. The CDR3 has 13 amino acids. Deletions cut 8 bases from V and 0 bases from J, with 11 bases between. Measured with immunoSEQ multiplex PCR; TCRdb has only the in-frame clones, and not every one. The sample consists of 85,000 or so clones, roughly 94% of them appearing once. The source is a human donor in good health. The sample was CD8+ T cells sorted from blood. The J gene is TRBJ2-7, the V gene TRBV2, with D uncertain. This CDR3 reads CASVARPSYEQYF. For the CDR3, the DNA is TGTGCCAGCGTTGCTAGGCCCTCCTACGAGCAGTACTTC.